Presented here are 12 T cell receptor beta chains from one specimen sequenced in a study of early T cells in non-severe SARS-CoV-2 infection. TCRdb re-analysed the 5' RACE reads in MiXCR, keeping a single row per CDR3 protein. The sample includes around 35,000 distinct CDR3 sequences, roughly 5.9% of them seen just once. The specimen was whole blood. The origin of the receptors is an adult who was a healthcare worker with PCR-confirmed SARS-CoV-2 infection or an uninfected control (not recorded which).

This clonotype was detected ten times or more. CDR3: CASSLTGGSAPLHF. In nucleotides, the CDR3 is TGTGCCAGCAGCTTAACGGGGGGTTCGGCACCCCTCCACTTT. The V and J genes are TRBV7-3 and TRBJ1-6; D is perhaps TRBD1 (5 bases). CDR1 SGHTA and CDR2 FQGTGA come from the germline V gene. V shed 0 bases and J shed 11 bases, with 11 bases lying between them. The CDR3 has 14 residues.

This clonotype occurred many times. V gene TRBV28 combines with J gene TRBJ1-1, with a possible D match to TRBD1 (6 bases). The CDR3 contains 14 residues. Germline lookup yields CDR1 MDHEN and CDR2 SYDVKM. V was clipped by 5 bases and J by 3 bases, with 13 bases between them. CDR3 amino acids: CASSNQGSYTEAFF. The DNA for the CDR3 is TGTGCCAGCAGTAACCAGGGGAGTTACACTGAAGCTTTCTTT.

The chain couples TRBV7-2 to TRBJ1-2, with a possible D match to TRBD1 (5 bases). In germline, CDR1 is SGHTA, CDR2 FQGNSA. This CDR3 contains 14 residues. Trimming took off 4 bases at V and 4 bases at J, with 13 bases between the two ends. CDR3 nucleotides: TGTGCCAGCAGCTCCAGGGTTTCATCCTATGGCTACACCTTC. Its protein product is CASSSRVSSYGYTF.

There are a few counts of this clonotype. This sequence joins TRBV7-9 and TRBJ1-1; D is unclear. The CDR3 has 16 amino acids. From germline, CDR1 is SEHNR and CDR2 FQNEAQ (reference sequence). The V gene lost 3 bases and the J gene lost 1 base, with 15 bases spanning the gap. The CDR3 coding sequence is TGTGCCAGCAGCTTGGTATGGGGAGGGAGGAACACTGAAGCTTTCTTT. Its translation: CASSLVWGGRNTEAFF.

This clonotype was counted ten times or more. The chain employs TRBV2 and TRBJ1-5; D ambiguous. CDR1 and CDR2 from the germline V gene are SNHLY and FYNNEI. Trimming stripped 4 bases from V and 2 bases from J, with 15 bases between. This CDR3 has 16 amino acids. CDR3 protein: CASSVPAGERNQPQHF. DNA for the CDR3: TGTGCCAGCAGTGTCCCGGCCGGGGAGCGCAATCAGCCCCAGCATTTT.

This clonotype was detected ten times or more. The chain joins TRBV5-1 to TRBJ2-7; no firm D call. Germline lookup yields CDR1 SGHRS and CDR2 YFSETQ. V shed 3 bases and J shed 4 bases, with 14 bases lying between them. The CDR3 is 14 residues long. CDR3 nucleotides: TGCGCCAGCAGCTACGGGCCAGGAGATTACGAGCAGTACGTC. Protein: CASSYGPGDYEQYV.

This clonotype was detected ten times or more. This chain links TRBV20-1 with TRBJ2-2, with TRBD1 matching over 8 bases. V shed 2 bases, J shed 4 bases, and the junction held 6 bases outside the gene matches. CDR1 is DFQATT, CDR2 SNEGSKA, per germline (reference sequence). The CDR3 runs 15 residues. The CDR3 region has the DNA TGCAGTGCTAGACCAGGGGGCGACCTCACCGGGGAGCTGTTTTTT. Its protein is CSARPGGDLTGELFF.

Many counts were recorded for this clonotype. The chain uses TRBV29-1 and TRBJ2-7; 9 bases fit TRBD1. The germline V gene encodes CDR1 SQVTM and CDR2 ANQGSEA. V was clipped by 7 bases and J by 0 bases; unmatched bases: 13. The CDR3 sequence is 16 residues long. The CDR3 here is CSARTGALSFSYEQYF. The CDR3 DNA reads TGCAGCGCACGGACAGGGGCGTTATCCTTCTCCTACGAGCAGTACTTC.

This clonotype has just a few counts. The V call is TRBV7-2, the J call TRBJ2-3; TRBD1 or TRBD2 may be the D gene (7 bases each). This CDR3 is built from 13 residues. The ends were cut back, 7 bases at V and 6 bases at J, with 14 bases in the middle. Germline lookup yields CDR1 SGHTA and CDR2 FQGNSA. CDR3 in amino acids: CASKVGGGDTQYF. The CDR3 coding sequence is TGTGCCAGCAAAGTGGGAGGGGGCGATACGCAGTATTTT.

This clonotype has ten or more counts. The chain combines TRBV11-2 with TRBJ2-5, with D hard to call. The V end was cut by 5 bases, the J end by 5 bases, with 12 bases between. CDR1 and CDR2 (germline): SGHAT, FQNNGV. This CDR3 is 13 amino acids long. The DNA for the CDR3 is TGTGCCAGCAGCCGATATGGTTGGGAGACCCAGTACTTC. It is translated as CASSRYGWETQYF.

There are a few counts of this clonotype. The rearrangement links TRBV20-1 to TRBJ2-1, with 7 bases lining up with TRBD2. The trim removed 1 base at V and 1 base at J, leaving 4 bases unmatched. Germline assignment: CDR1 DFQATT and CDR2 SNEGSKA (reference sequence). CDR3 length equals 15 residues. This chain's CDR3 is CSARGLAESYNEQFF. CDR3 in DNA: TGCAGTGCTAGAGGGCTAGCGGAATCCTACAATGAGCAGTTCTTC.

This clonotype came up many times. The chain recombines TRBV6-2 or TRBV6-3 with TRBJ2-7, with D perhaps TRBD2 (6 bases). Per germline, CDR1 MNHEY and CDR2 SVGEGT. Trimming pared 0 bases from V and 0 bases from J, leaving 15 bases between. The CDR3 spans 17 residues. CDR3 amino acids: CASSYSLVSGYSYEQYV. CDR3 nucleotide sequence: TGTGCCAGCAGTTACTCCCTGGTTAGCGGCTACTCCTACGAGCAGTACGTC.